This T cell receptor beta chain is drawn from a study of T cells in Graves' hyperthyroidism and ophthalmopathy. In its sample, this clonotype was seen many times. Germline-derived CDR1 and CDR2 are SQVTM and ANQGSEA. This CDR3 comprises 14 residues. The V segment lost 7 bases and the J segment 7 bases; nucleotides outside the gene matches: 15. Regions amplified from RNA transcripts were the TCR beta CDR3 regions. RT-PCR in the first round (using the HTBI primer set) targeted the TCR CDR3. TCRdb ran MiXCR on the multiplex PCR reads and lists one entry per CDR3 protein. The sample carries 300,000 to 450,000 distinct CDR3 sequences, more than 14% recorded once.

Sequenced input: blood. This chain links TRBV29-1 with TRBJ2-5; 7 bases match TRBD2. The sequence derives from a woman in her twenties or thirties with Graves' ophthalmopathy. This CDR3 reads CSAAGEQAGGTQYF. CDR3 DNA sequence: TGCAGCGCTGCGGGAGAACAAGCTGGGGGGACCCAGTACTTC.